Each of the 14 T cell receptor beta chains below was sequenced from the same sample in a study of blood T cell repertoires in COVID-19. The protocol was immunoSEQ multiplex PCR, while the TCRdb copy is restricted to in-frame clones and leaves out a portion. The sample holds 250,000 to 300,000 clones, approximately 78% seen once. Material for sequencing was PBMCs or T cells enriched from blood (not recorded which). The receptors originated from a man in his forties or fifties who had been exposed to COVID-19.

V is TRBV29-1 and J is TRBJ1-2, with D maybe TRBD1 (5 bases). CDR1 is SQVTM, CDR2 ANQGSEA, per germline. This CDR3 has 11 amino acids. Trimming stripped 7 bases from V and 5 bases from J, with 11 bases between. The CDR3, as DNA: TGCAGCGCGTTTAAGGGGTATGGCTACACCTTC. It is translated as CSAFKGYGYTF.

The CDR3 bases are TGTGCCATCCGGTTCCCGAGCGGGAACACCGGGGAGCTGTTTTTT. Its protein is CAIRFPSGNTGELFF. The chain employs TRBV10-3 and TRBJ2-2; a possible D gene is TRBD2 (5 bases). CDR1 is ENHRY, CDR2 SYGVKD, per germline. V was pared by 8 bases and J by 1 base, with 14 bases between. This CDR3 is 15 amino acids long.

The chain links TRBV19 to TRBJ2-3, with D perhaps TRBD2 (5 bases). The V and J ends lost 10 bases and 6 bases respectively, with 23 bases between them. Germline V lookup: CDR1 LNHDA, CDR2 SQIVND (reference sequence). There are 15 residues in the CDR3. The CDR3 protein is CATTVGRTPSDTQYF. Here the CDR3 DNA reads TGTGCCACTACGGTGGGCCGGACTCCCTCCGATACGCAGTATTTT. The variable domain in full, with the rest retrieved from reference TRBV19 and TRBJ2-3, is DGGITQSPKYLFRKEGQNVTLSCEQNLNHDAMYWYRQDPGQGLRLIYYSQIVNDFQKGDIAEGYSVSREKKESFPLTVTSAQKNPTAFYLCATTVGRTPSDTQYFGPGTRLTVL.

This clone was observed once. The chain joins TRBV2 to TRBJ1-6; D gene ambiguous. V lost 6 bases and J lost 11, with 20 bases in between. The CDR3 spans 15 residues. The germline V gene encodes CDR1 SNHLY and CDR2 FYNNEI. The CDR3: CASSPTQHRGAPLHF. CDR3 sequence (DNA): TGTGCCAGCAGCCCAACACAACACCGCGGTGCACCCCTCCACTTT.

This chain links TRBV7-6 with TRBJ2-6; weak D call: TRBD1 (5 bases). V dropped 5 bases and J dropped 1 base, with 12 bases sitting between them. The CDR3 spans 16 residues. Germline lookup yields CDR1 SGHVS and CDR2 FNYEAQ. The CDR3 region has the DNA TGTGCCAGCAGCCCTCCCAGGGTTTCTGGGGCCAACGTCCTGACTTTC. This gives the protein CASSPPRVSGANVLTF.

The chain joins TRBV25-1 to TRBJ2-5; tentatively, D is TRBD1 (5 bases). CDR1 is MGHDK and CDR2 is SYGVNS in the germline V gene. V lost 6 bases and J 0 bases, leaving 20 bases between the germline ends. The CDR3 has 17 residues. CDR3: CASSRDPSKPYQETQYF. CDR3 DNA: TGTGCCAGCAGCAGGGATCCTTCTAAGCCCTACCAAGAGACCCAGTACTTC.

This clone showed up just a few times. The chain recombines TRBV2 with TRBJ2-7; TRBD1 aligns across 11 bases. The length of the CDR3 is 13 residues. Germline V gene data show CDR1 as SNHLY and CDR2 as FYNNEI. After removal of 10 bases from V and 12 bases from J, the junction contained 14 bases not matched to a gene. The CDR3 is CAITPPGQGEVYF. CDR3 nucleotides: TGTGCCATCACTCCCCCGGGACAGGGGGAAGTGTACTTC.

This rearrangement joins TRBV6-5 to TRBJ2-2; 12 nucleotides agree with TRBD2. The CDR3 consists of 15 residues. Trimming at V came to 6 bases and at J to 6 bases, leaving 5 bases not matched to a gene. Looked up from germline, CDR1 is MNHEY and CDR2 is SVGAGI. In nucleotides, the CDR3 is TGTGCCAGCAGCTTGCTAGCGGGAGGGTCCGGGGAGCTGTTTTTT. As protein: CASSLLAGGSGELFF.

The chain uses TRBV15 and TRBJ2-2, with no clear D. This CDR3 comprises 15 residues. Germline V CDR1 and CDR2: LNHNV, YYDKDF (reference sequence). Trimming took 5 bases from V and 1 from J, leaving 11 bases between them. DNA for the CDR3: TGTGCCACCAGCGCCCAACTACAGAACACCGGGGAGCTGTTTTTT. It encodes CATSAQLQNTGELFF. The full variable domain, with the rest looked up from reference TRBV15 and TRBJ2-2, is DAMVIQNPRYQVTQFGKPVTLSCSQTLNHNVMYWYQQKSSQAPKLLFHYYDKDFNNEADTPDNFQSRRPNTSFCFLDIRSPGLGDTAMYLCATSAQLQNTGELFFGEGSRLTVL.

This clone was counted a few times. This chain links TRBV24-1 with TRBJ2-1; 9 bases are a match to TRBD2. Trimming cost V 3 bases and J 9 bases; bases outside gene matches: 5. The CDR3 sequence is 14 residues long. CDR1 and CDR2 from the germline V gene are KGHDR and SFDVKD. The CDR3: CATSDGGLALEQFF. The CDR3 coding sequence is TGTGCCACCAGTGATGGGGGACTAGCTCTTGAGCAGTTCTTC.

The CDR3 reads CASGEGGANVLTF. The CDR3 nucleotides are TGTGCCAGTGGGGAGGGTGGGGCCAACGTCCTGACTTTC. This chain links TRBV12-3 or TRBV12-4 with TRBJ2-6, with 7 positions matching TRBD2. The CDR3 consists of 13 residues. V lost 9 bases, J lost 3 bases, and 2 bases stayed unmatched.

The gene calls are TRBV30 and TRBJ2-1; TRBD2 is a possible D gene (5 bases). V lost 1 base and J 3 bases, leaving 13 bases between the germline ends. The CDR3 is 15 amino acids. The V gene's germline CDR1 is GTSNPN and CDR2 SVGIG (reference sequence). As DNA, the CDR3 is TGTGCCTGGAGTGGGAAAGGGAGAGTCTACAATGAGCAGTTCTTC. This sequence encodes CAWSGKGRVYNEQFF.

This chain joins TRBV2 and TRBJ2-2; a possible D gene is TRBD2 (6 bases). CDR3 length: 15 amino acids. Germline V gives CDR1 SNHLY, CDR2 FYNNEI. Trimming cost V 3 bases and J 3 bases, with 11 bases left between them. The CDR3 nucleotides are TGTGCCAGCAGTGACCGGGAGTGGGACACCGGGGAGCTGTTTTTT. Its translation: CASSDREWDTGELFF.

The chain links TRBV6-5 to TRBJ1-3, with 7 bases lining up with TRBD1. V trimming: 5 bases; J trimming: 8 bases; junction bases outside the gene matches: 9. The germline V gene has CDR1 MNHEY and CDR2 SVGAGI. This CDR3 contains 14 residues. CDR3 bases: TGTGCCAGCAGTCTTGAAAACAGGGGTGACACCATATATTTT. Amino acid sequence: CASSLENRGDTIYF.